This T cell receptor (beta chain) came from a study of blood T cell repertoires in COVID-19. Generated by immunoSEQ multiplex PCR, the TCRdb table keeps only in-frame clones and is missing some. This table holds 150,000 to 200,000 clones, around 85% found once. The CDR3 has 11 amino acids. Germline V lookup: CDR1 MNHNY, CDR2 SVGAGI (reference sequence). V gave up 4 bases and J gave up 5 bases, with 5 bases separating them. This clonotype was obtained from a woman in her sixties or seventies with acute or convalescent COVID-19. The rearrangement joins TRBV6-6 to TRBJ1-1; D gene ambiguous. Sequenced material: peripheral blood. In DNA form, the CDR3 reads TGTGCCAGCAGTTCTAGGACTGAAGCTTTCTTT. The encoded protein is CASSSRTEAFF.